The entry that follows covers one T cell receptor beta chain sequence. The antigen remains undetermined. This sample is drawn from a study of memory CD4+ T cells and cytomegalovirus serostatus. Study results and caveats: The CMV-associated TCR signature appears largely within the CD4+ memory repertoire.

V lost 3 bases, J lost 4 bases, and 6 bases stayed unmatched. The CDR3 is made up of 14 amino acids. CDR1 and CDR2 from the germline V gene are SQVTM and ANQGSEA. The sort gate was single viable CD3+CD4+CD8-CD45RO+ cells for memory CD4+ T cells. Serostatus was set by detecting CMV pp150, pp28, p38, p52 IgG. TCRdb's table, derived via immunoSEQ multiplex PCR, lists solely in-frame clones and lacks some. The table shows some 80,000 clones, with more than 70% occurring only once. The origin of this receptor is an adult in good health and CMV-seronegative. This chain links TRBV29-1 with TRBJ2-3, with TRBD2 identical over 8 bases. The sequenced sample was memory CD4+ T cells from blood. The CDR3 nucleotides read TGCAGCGTTGATGGTAGCGGGGTAGCAGATACGCAGTATTTT. Translated: CSVDGSGVADTQYF.